Following are 18 T cell receptor beta chains from one sample sequenced in a study of glioma-infiltrating T cells. TCR alpha and beta CDR3 regions were amplified from RNA using iRepertoire nested multiplex PCR. Using its own MiXCR run on the multiplex PCR reads, TCRdb lists one record per CDR3 protein. The sample lists approximately 90,000 distinct CDR3 sequences, around 23% seen once, with more than 6.5% in the top ten. Sequencing was performed on glioma tissue, nonneoplastic brain tissue, or PBMCs (not recorded which). The receptor source for this set is a human donor with low-grade glioma or glioblastoma, undergoing nonglioma brain surgery, or in good health (not recorded which).

This rearrangement joins TRBV29-1 to TRBJ1-1; TRBD1 agrees at 8 bases. This CDR3 contains 18 residues. Germline V gene sequence: CDR1 SQVTM, CDR2 ANQGSEA. J was trimmed by 3 bases and V by 4 bases; bases with no gene match: 19. The CDR3 region has the DNA TGCAGCGTTGGCGGGCTACTCGGACAGGGTATTCGTCACACTGAAGCTTTCTTT. It encodes CSVGGLLGQGIRHTEAFF.

The sample holds many counts of this clonotype. The CDR3 DNA reads TGCAGTGCTAGAGATATAGGGCGAGGGAACACTGAAGCTTTCTTT. This codes for CSARDIGRGNTEAFF. This sequence joins TRBV20-1 and TRBJ1-1; D remains ambiguous. With 0 bases removed from V and 1 base from J, the gap between germline ends came to 12 bases. The CDR3 has 15 amino acids. Per the germline V gene, CDR1 is DFQATT and CDR2 is SNEGSKA (reference sequence).

At least ten counts were recorded for this clonotype. The rearrangement joins TRBV24-1 to TRBJ2-7, with D tentatively TRBD2 (5 bases). Germline V lookup: CDR1 KGHDR, CDR2 SFDVKD. The V end was cut by 5 bases, the J end by 6 bases, with 13 bases between. The CDR3 has 13 amino acids. The CDR3 spells CATSVQCAGEQYF. Here the CDR3 DNA reads TGTGCCACCAGTGTTCAGTGCGCGGGCGAGCAGTACTTC.

This chain connects TRBV5-6 to TRBJ1-2, with D unresolved. This CDR3 has 12 amino acids. Germline CDR1 and CDR2: SGHDT and YYEEEE. V was cut by 2 bases and J by 4 bases, with 6 bases left in between. The CDR3 nucleotides read TGTGCCAGCAGCTTAGACATCTATGGCTACACCTTC. Protein product: CASSLDIYGYTF.

There are many counts of this clonotype. This sequence joins TRBV18 and TRBJ1-4, with D perhaps matching TRBD1 (5 bases). The CDR3 has 15 residues. Deletions cut 3 bases from V and 7 bases from J, with 15 bases between. Germline CDR1 is KGHSH and CDR2 is LQKENI. The CDR3 reads CASSPEGTNGEKLFF. CDR3 in DNA: TGTGCCAGCTCACCGGAAGGGACGAATGGTGAAAAACTGTTTTTT.

This clonotype was recorded many times. The chain has TRBV6-6 and TRBJ1-2; 7 bases agree with TRBD1. The V gene's germline CDR1 is MNHNY and CDR2 SVGAGI (reference sequence). After removal of 1 base from V and 2 bases from J, the junction contained 4 bases not matched to a gene. CDR3 size: 15 residues. CDR3 residues: CASSYFRDSNYGYTF. CDR3 coding DNA: TGTGCCAGCAGTTACTTCCGGGACAGCAACTATGGCTACACCTTC.

This clonotype came up many times. CDR3 DNA: TGTGCCAGCAGTCGGTTAGCCAAAAACATTCAGTACTTC. Residues: CASSRLAKNIQYF. The rearrangement links TRBV11-1 to TRBJ2-4; D not certain. Trimming left V 6 bases short and J 0 bases short, with 6 bases between. The CDR3 extends over 13 amino acids. Per the germline V gene, CDR1 is SGHAT and CDR2 is FQDESV (reference sequence).

V and J are TRBV5-1 and TRBJ1-1, with D perhaps TRBD1 (6 bases). Trimming left V 0 bases short and J 1 base short, with 10 bases between. CDR1 SGHRS and CDR2 YFSETQ come from the germline V gene. This CDR3 has 15 amino acids. CDR3 DNA: TGCGCCAGCAGCTTGGATGGGGACACGAACACTGAAGCTTTCTTT. Amino acids: CASSLDGDTNTEAFF.

This clonotype was seen ten or more times. The chain is built from TRBV20-1 and TRBJ2-7, with 9 bases identical to TRBD2. This CDR3 has 15 residues. Looked up from germline, CDR1 is DFQATT and CDR2 is SNEGSKA (reference sequence). With V trimmed by 6 bases and J by 3 bases, 12 bases remained unmatched. CDR3 sequence: CSAQRSGSQGYEQYF. The CDR3 DNA follows: TGCAGTGCCCAACGTAGCGGGAGTCAAGGCTACGAGCAGTACTTC.

This clonotype was seen at least ten times. V gene TRBV7-6 combines with J gene TRBJ1-3; TRBD1 matches 8 bases. There are 15 residues in the CDR3. V dropped 7 bases and J dropped 6; count of bases not matched to a gene: 11. Germline V gene sequence: CDR1 SGHVS, CDR2 FNYEAQ. The CDR3 nucleotides read TGTGCCAGCACCCTCGACAGGGGTACTACAAACACCATATATTTT. Its translation is CASTLDRGTTNTIYF.

This clonotype occurred many times. V usage is TRBV3-1 and J usage is TRBJ1-2; 10 bases are shared with TRBD1. This CDR3 has 14 amino acids. V was clipped by 5 bases and J by 8 bases; unmatched bases: 8. Germline lookup yields CDR1 LGHDT and CDR2 YNNKEL (reference sequence). The CDR3 nucleotides read TGTGCCAGCAGCGAAACCGGGACAGGGGACGGCTACACCTTC. Translating it yields CASSETGTGDGYTF.

Concerning this clonotype: This may arise from a read error, as a much more abundant clone is one base away. The genes are TRBV10-3 and TRBJ2-7; 9 nucleotides match TRBD2. V shed 5 bases, J shed 3 bases, and the junction held 11 bases outside the gene matches. Germline CDR1 reads ENHRY; CDR2 reads SYGVKD. This CDR3 is 16 amino acids long. In nucleotides, the CDR3 is TGTGCCATCAGTAAGTGGGGGAGTAGCGGGAGCTACGAGCAGTACTTC. Translation gives CAISKWGSSGSYEQYF.

The chain combines TRBV6-1 with TRBJ2-3; the D gene is possibly TRBD2 (6 bases). The CDR3 covers 13 residues. Trimming left V 10 bases short and J 2 bases short, with 13 bases between. Germline lookup yields CDR1 MNHNS and CDR2 SASEGT. The CDR3 nucleotides read TGTGCCACCGGGGCGGGGAACACAGATACGCAGTATTTT. Its translation is CATGAGNTDTQYF.

This clonotype showed up many times. The rearrangement joins TRBV28 to TRBJ1-1; 8 bases are shared with TRBD1. CDR3 length: 15 amino acids. Germline V gene sequence: CDR1 MDHEN, CDR2 SYDVKM. J lost 6 bases, V lost 3 bases, and 9 bases had no gene match. The CDR3 is CASSLPRQGASEAFF. DNA for the CDR3: TGTGCCAGCAGTTTGCCGCGGCAGGGGGCGTCTGAAGCTTTCTTT.

This clonotype was observed at least ten times. In nucleotides, the CDR3 is TGTGCCAGCAGTCGTCCCGGGACACGGGACTATGGCTACACCTTC. Its translation: CASSRPGTRDYGYTF. The gene calls are TRBV12-3 or TRBV12-4 and TRBJ1-2, with D perhaps TRBD1 (6 bases). The CDR3 is 15 residues long. V was trimmed by 5 bases and J by 3 bases, leaving 16 bases between them.

A note on this clonotype: One end of the junction does not line up with germline, which may come from a read error. This chain joins TRBV4-1 and TRBJ2-1; D may be TRBD1 or TRBD2 (5 bases each). This CDR3 region has 15 residues. Germline CDR1 is MGHRA and CDR2 is YSYEKL. The CDR3 nucleotides are TGTGCCAGCAGCCGAGCTGGGGGAGAGCGGAATGAGCAGTTCTTC. Encoded protein: CASSRAGGERNEQFF.

In this sample, this clonotype turned up many times. The genes are TRBV3-1 and TRBJ2-7; the D gene is possibly TRBD2 (6 bases). V gave up 1 base and J gave up 2 bases, with 15 bases separating them. Germline CDR1 and CDR2: LGHDT and YNNKEL (reference sequence). CDR3 length: 16 amino acids. CDR3 bases: TGTGCCAGCAGCCAAGGCCACCTTACTAGCCCCTACGAGCAGTACTTC. It encodes CASSQGHLTSPYEQYF.

With respect to this clonotype: This could be a read error, since a much larger clone is one nucleotide away. The gene calls are TRBV2 and TRBJ1-2, with a tentative D call TRBD1 (5 bases). The CDR3 runs to 14 residues. In germline, CDR1 is SNHLY, CDR2 FYNNEI. The CDR3 sequence: CAGQKQQEYYVYTF. CDR3 in DNA: TGTGCCGGGCAAAAACAACAGGAATACTATGTCTACACCTTC.